The 26 T cell receptor beta chains below come from one sample, sequenced in a study of blood T cell repertoires in COVID-19. Sequencing used immunoSEQ multiplex PCR; TCRdb keeps in-frame clones, though not all of them. The data contain fewer than 150,000 clones, 75% to 90% of them singletons. Sequencing was done on a sample of peripheral blood. These TCRs come from a woman between 45 and 60 years old with acute or convalescent COVID-19.

V usage is TRBV2 and J usage is TRBJ2-3, with 11 positions matching TRBD2. Germline CDR1 and CDR2: SNHLY and FYNNEI. After removal of 8 bases from V and 6 bases from J, the junction contained 7 bases not matched to a gene. This CDR3 is built from 14 residues. CDR3 amino acids: CASLTSGGWDTQYF. CDR3 nucleotide sequence: TGTGCCAGCCTAACTAGCGGGGGTTGGGATACGCAGTATTTT.

The table lists this clone with a few counts. The gene calls are TRBV20-1 and TRBJ2-5; tentatively, D is TRBD2 (5 bases). Trimming cost V 7 bases and J 4 bases, with 7 bases left between them. The V gene's germline CDR1 is DFQATT and CDR2 SNEGSKA (reference sequence). The CDR3 loop spans 10 amino acids. The DNA for the CDR3 is TGCAGTGGTCGGGGAGAGACCCAGTACTTC. It translates to CSGRGETQYF.

The rearrangement uses TRBV10-2 and TRBJ1-1; D perhaps matches TRBD1 (5 bases). Trimming took 2 bases from V and 0 from J, leaving 13 bases between them. This CDR3 spans 16 amino acids. Per the germline V gene, CDR1 is WSHSY and CDR2 is SAAADI. CDR3 region: CASSELVGGMNTEAFF. The CDR3 bases are TGCGCCAGCAGTGAGCTTGTCGGGGGGATGAACACTGAAGCTTTCTTT.

The chain couples TRBV19 to TRBJ1-5; 7 positions agree with TRBD1. The ends lost 5 bases at V and 1 base at J; junction bases unmatched: 5. CDR3 size: 15 residues. Germline V gives CDR1 LNHDA, CDR2 SQIVND (reference sequence). The CDR3 DNA follows: TGTGCCAGTAGTTTTAGGGGACAGAGCAATCAGCCCCAGCATTTT. Its protein product is CASSFRGQSNQPQHF.

The chain carries TRBV29-1 and TRBJ1-2; 9 bases map to TRBD1. J was trimmed by 3 bases and V by 6 bases; bases with no gene match: 11. CDR1 and CDR2 (germline): SQVTM, ANQGSEA. CDR3 length: 15 amino acids. The CDR3 bases are TGCAGCGTCATACAGGGGGCGCTTTTTCACTATGGCTACACCTTC. This encodes CSVIQGALFHYGYTF.

The chain is built from TRBV5-4 and TRBJ2-3, with no clear D. Germline V lookup: CDR1 SGHNT, CDR2 YYREEE (reference sequence). Trimming left V 3 bases short and J 0 bases short, with 11 bases between. The CDR3 totals 15 residues. CDR3 in DNA: TGTGCCAGCAGCTCGGGTTCGGTTAGCACAGATACGCAGTATTTT. It specifies CASSSGSVSTDTQYF.

This clone was observed a single time. This rearrangement joins TRBV28 to TRBJ1-5; no firm D call. The CDR3 spans 12 residues. The V gene lost 5 bases and the J gene lost 4 bases, with 6 bases spanning the gap. Germline V gene lookup returns CDR1 MDHEN and CDR2 SYDVKM. The CDR3 here is CASSPTNQPQHF. The CDR3 nucleotides are TGTGCCAGCAGTCCGACAAATCAGCCCCAGCATTTT.

The J gene is TRBJ1-2, the V gene TRBV2, with TRBD1 identical over 7 bases. The CDR3 runs 14 residues. J was trimmed by 1 base and V by 9 bases; bases with no gene match: 8. Germline assignment: CDR1 SNHLY and CDR2 FYNNEI. CDR3 DNA sequence: TGTGCCAGACAAGGGACAGAAAATAACTATGGCTACACCTTC. It is translated as CARQGTENNYGYTF.

V and J are TRBV13 and TRBJ2-1; 10 bases agree with TRBD1. V was clipped by 7 bases and J by 7 bases; unmatched bases: 13. The CDR3 consists of 16 residues. Looked up from germline, CDR1 is PRHDT and CDR2 is FYEKMQ (reference sequence). The CDR3 DNA reads TGTGCCAGCACCACTTCGGGGACAGGGGCGTCGAATGAGCAGTTCTTC. The encoded protein is CASTTSGTGASNEQFF.

The chain carries TRBV7-9 and TRBJ1-6; D call uncertain. Trimming cost V 0 bases and J 9 bases, with 9 bases left between them. Germline V gene data show CDR1 as SEHNR and CDR2 as FQNEAQ (reference sequence). The CDR3 has 14 amino acids. Written as DNA, the CDR3 is TGTGCCAGCAGCTTAGCTGGCAGTACTTCACCCCTCCACTTT. It encodes CASSLAGSTSPLHF.

The chain has TRBV6-5 and TRBJ1-5; D remains unclear. CDR1 MNHEY and CDR2 SVGAGI come from the germline V gene. V dropped 2 bases and J dropped 9 bases, with 14 bases sitting between them. CDR3 length: 14 residues. The CDR3 region is CASSYPGIDAPQHF. For the CDR3, the DNA is TGTGCCAGCAGTTACCCGGGAATCGATGCGCCCCAGCATTTT.

The chain links TRBV4-2 to TRBJ1-2; D call uncertain. Germline assignment: CDR1 LGHNA and CDR2 YNFKEQ. With 1 base removed from V and 6 bases from J, the gap between germline ends came to 9 bases. This CDR3 spans 13 amino acids. CDR3 region: CASSQGGRHGYTF. The CDR3 region has the DNA TGTGCCAGCAGCCAAGGAGGTAGGCATGGCTACACCTTC.

The chain employs TRBV29-1 and TRBJ1-2; 9 bases map to TRBD1. The CDR3 consists of 12 residues. Germline CDR1 is SQVTM and CDR2 is ANQGSEA. V lost 8 bases to trimming and J lost 5 bases; unmatched junction nucleotides: 6. The CDR3 is CSSGGTGYGYTF. In nucleotides, the CDR3 is TGCAGCTCGGGAGGGACAGGGTATGGCTACACCTTC.

The chain couples TRBV6-5 to TRBJ2-1; 11 bases are shared with TRBD2. CDR1 and CDR2 from the germline V gene are MNHEY and SVGAGI. This CDR3 spans 15 amino acids. The V and J ends lost 5 bases and 5 bases, in that order; junction bases with no gene match: 5. CDR3 residues: CASSRLAGSNNEQFF. The CDR3 DNA reads as TGTGCCAGCAGTCGACTAGCGGGGTCTAACAATGAGCAGTTCTTC.

The gene calls are TRBV28 and TRBJ1-5; a weak D match, TRBD1 (5 bases). The CDR3 runs to 14 residues. CDR1 is MDHEN and CDR2 is SYDVKM in the germline V gene. V was pared by 5 bases and J by 2 bases, with 10 bases between. CDR3 nucleotide sequence: TGTGCCAGCAGTCCTCAGGGCGGCAATCAGCCCCAGCATTTT. Translating gives CASSPQGGNQPQHF.

The sample holds a few counts of this clone. The chain is built from TRBV2 and TRBJ1-2; TRBD1 agrees at 9 bases. The V gene end was trimmed by 6 bases and the J gene end by 5 bases; junction bases not matched to a gene: 7. CDR1 is SNHLY, CDR2 FYNNEI, per germline. The CDR3 sequence is 14 residues long. The CDR3 DNA is TGTGCCAGCAGCCCACCGGGACAGGGTTATGGCTACACCTTC. Translation gives CASSPPGQGYGYTF.

The rearrangement uses TRBV2 and TRBJ2-2; 7 positions agree with TRBD2. The CDR3 contains 15 residues. V gave up 9 bases and J gave up 0 bases; unmatched junction bases: 7. CDR1 SNHLY and CDR2 FYNNEI come from the germline V gene. The CDR3 spells CASLADSSNTGELFF. The DNA of the CDR3 is TGTGCCAGTCTAGCGGACTCTTCGAACACCGGGGAGCTGTTTTTT. The whole variable domain, remainder taken from reference TRBV2 and TRBJ2-2, is EPEVTQTPSHQVTQMGQEVILRCVPISNHLYFYWYRQILGQKVEFLVSFYNNEISEKSEIFDDQFSVERPDGSNFTLKIRSTKLEDSAMYFCASLADSSNTGELFFGEGSRLTVL.

There are a few counts of this clone. J is TRBJ1-6 and V is TRBV2, with D uncertain. Germline V gene lookup returns CDR1 SNHLY and CDR2 FYNNEI. V lost 2 bases and J lost 11, with 16 bases in between. The CDR3 extends over 15 amino acids. The CDR3 DNA is TGTGCCAGCAGTGAAAGTGGAGTGCCCAGCGCACCCCTCCACTTT. Protein sequence: CASSESGVPSAPLHF. Drawing the rest from reference TRBV2 and TRBJ1-6, the complete variable domain is EPEVTQTPSHQVTQMGQEVILRCVPISNHLYFYWYRQILGQKVEFLVSFYNNEISEKSEIFDDQFSVERPDGSNFTLKIRSTKLEDSAMYFCASSESGVPSAPLHFGNGTRLTVT.

The V gene is TRBV10-3, the J gene TRBJ2-7; D is perhaps TRBD1 (5 bases). Trimming shortened V by 2 bases and J by 4 bases, and 6 bases separated the two germline ends. The CDR3 loop spans 12 amino acids. The germline V gene encodes CDR1 ENHRY and CDR2 SYGVKD. This CDR3 reads CAISEKGYEQYF. The CDR3 DNA follows: TGTGCCATCAGTGAGAAGGGGTACGAGCAGTACTTC.

The V gene is TRBV19, the J gene TRBJ1-2; D uncertain. Germline V lookup: CDR1 LNHDA, CDR2 SQIVND (reference sequence). V lost 6 bases and J lost 5, with 7 bases in between. The CDR3 loop spans 11 amino acids. CDR3 in DNA: TGTGCCAGTAGGGCGGAGTATGGCTACACCTTC. This translates into CASRAEYGYTF.

The chain carries TRBV27 and TRBJ2-1; maybe TRBD1 (6 bases). The V end lost 0 bases, the J end lost 0 bases, and 12 bases lay between the germline ends. Germline loops: CDR1 MNHEY, CDR2 SMNVEV (reference sequence). The CDR3 runs to 17 residues. The CDR3 coding sequence is TGTGCCAGCAGTTTATCAGGACAGACCCGCTCCTACAATGAGCAGTTCTTC. Translation: CASSLSGQTRSYNEQFF.

This clone was counted a single time. This sequence joins TRBV12-3 or TRBV12-4 and TRBJ2-7, with D perhaps matching TRBD1 (6 bases). V lost 7 bases to trimming and J lost 7 bases, with 17 bases between them. This CDR3 is built from 13 residues. CDR3 sequence (DNA): TGTGCCAGCACCTCCAGGGGCGAAGGGGAGCAGTACTTC. Protein product: CASTSRGEGEQYF.

The V gene is TRBV7-8, the J gene TRBJ2-7; 8 nucleotides line up with TRBD1. V was pared by 5 bases and J by 1 base, with 4 bases of the junction left unmatched. The CDR3 totals 14 residues. The germline CDR1 and CDR2 sequences are SGHVS and FQNEAQ. The CDR3 coding sequence is TGTGCCAGCAGCGCCGGGACAGGTTCCTACGAGCAGTACTTC. Its translation is CASSAGTGSYEQYF.

The chain is built from TRBV11-2 and TRBJ2-2; TRBD1 is a possible D gene (6 bases). The length of the CDR3 is 13 residues. Per germline, CDR1 SGHAT and CDR2 FQNNGV. Trimming left V 7 bases short and J 7 bases short, with 13 bases between. CDR3 sequence (DNA): TGTGCCAGCACAAGGGCAGGGGTCGGGGAGCTGTTTTTT. As protein: CASTRAGVGELFF.

V is TRBV4-1 and J is TRBJ1-5; D is perhaps TRBD1 (5 bases). The germline gives CDR1 MGHRA, CDR2 YSYEKL. The CDR3 runs 14 residues. V was trimmed by 1 base and J by 5 bases, leaving 9 bases between them. The CDR3, as DNA: TGCGCCAGCAGCCAAGGGGAGGGGTATCAGCCCCAGCATTTT. As protein: CASSQGEGYQPQHF.

Written as DNA, the CDR3 is TGTGCCACCAGCAGTGTGACAGGGGCTAATGAAAAACTGTTTTTT. As protein: CATSSVTGANEKLFF. The chain recombines TRBV15 with TRBJ1-4; TRBD1 agrees at 8 bases. Germline CDR1 is LNHNV and CDR2 is YYDKDF (reference sequence). The CDR3 consists of 15 residues. J lost 3 bases, V lost 3 bases, and 3 bases had no gene match.